These 21 T cell receptor beta chains were sequenced from one sample in a study of T cell repertoires in cytomegalovirus infection (dated by TCRdb to about 2019). Sequencing relied on an Illumina HiSeq 1500. TCRdb trimmed the raw reads at Q25, called clones with MiXCR and kept productive beta chains. Each entry is one CDR3 protein sequence, shown with its most common DNA and genes. In this sample the table shows more than 400,000 distinct CDR3 sequences, less than 30% of which occur a single time. 13% of the sample lies in the top ten. Sequenced input: PBMCs. All receptors derive from a human donor in good health (CMV status not recorded). Some clones in this sample may be carry-over from other donors' samples.

This chain links TRBV27 with TRBJ2-2; tentatively, D is TRBD2 (6 bases). The CDR3 is 14 amino acids. The V end lost 5 bases, the J end lost 7 bases, and 14 bases lay between the germline ends. Germline V CDR1 and CDR2: MNHEY, SMNVEV (reference sequence). CDR3 sequence reads: CASSARRLGGELFF. The CDR3 DNA sequence: TGTGCCAGCAGTGCCCGACGACTAGGCGGGGAGCTGTTTTTT.

The rearrangement uses TRBV29-1 and TRBJ2-4, with D unresolved. The V end was cut by 5 bases, the J end by 3 bases, with 8 bases between. Germline CDR1 SQVTM, CDR2 ANQGSEA. The CDR3 consists of 12 residues. The CDR3 DNA follows: TGCAGCGTTACCTGGGGCAAAAACATTCAGTACTTC. It encodes CSVTWGKNIQYF.

The gene calls are TRBV12-3 or TRBV12-4 and TRBJ2-7; D ambiguous. CDR3 length: 14 amino acids. The V end lost 0 bases, the J end lost 3 bases, and 9 bases lay between the germline ends. CDR3 loop: CASSLAPPGYEQYF. The CDR3 bases are TGTGCCAGCAGTTTAGCACCCCCAGGCTACGAGCAGTACTTC.

V is TRBV12-3 or TRBV12-4 and J is TRBJ1-2; D may be TRBD1 (5 bases). The V end was cut by 8 bases, the J end by 8 bases, with 15 bases between. The CDR3 length is 12 residues. The CDR3 sequence: CASVLETDGYTF. CDR3 nucleotides: TGTGCCAGCGTATTGGAGACAGACGGCTACACCTTC.

The J gene is TRBJ1-5, the V gene TRBV7-2, with D possibly being TRBD1 (5 bases). Deletions cut 5 bases from V and 11 bases from J, with 16 bases between. The CDR3 is made up of 13 amino acids. Germline loops: CDR1 SGHTA, CDR2 FQGNSA. The chain's CDR3 is CASSPRLGVAQHF. In DNA, the CDR3 is TGTGCCAGCAGCCCCAGACTGGGGGTAGCCCAGCATTTT.

This clonotype came up a few times. V is TRBV14 and J is TRBJ2-1; 7 bases agree with TRBD2. CDR1 and CDR2 (germline): SGHDN, FVKESK. The junction had 7 bases not matched to a gene; V was cut back by 2 bases and J by 9 bases. The CDR3 is 14 residues long. Here the CDR3 reads CASSQRTRSGEQFF. The CDR3 DNA follows: TGTGCCAGCAGCCAACGGACTAGGTCGGGTGAGCAGTTCTTC.

This clonotype occurred many times. This rearrangement joins TRBV7-2 to TRBJ2-7; tentatively, D is TRBD1 or TRBD2 (6 bases each). Per the germline V gene, CDR1 is SGHTA and CDR2 is FQGNSA. V was shortened by 0 bases and J by 6 bases, with 12 bases between the two germline ends. There are 14 residues in the CDR3. CDR3 amino acids: CASSLALGGSEQYF. In nucleotides, the CDR3 is TGTGCCAGCAGCTTAGCGCTAGGGGGGAGCGAGCAGTACTTC.

This clonotype was seen repeatedly, ten times or more. The V call is TRBV7-8, the J call TRBJ2-3; 11 bases map to TRBD2. This CDR3 contains 18 residues. Trimming removed 4 bases from V and 2 bases from J; junction bases left unmatched: 11. CDR1 is SGHVS and CDR2 is FQNEAQ in the germline V gene. The CDR3 sequence is CASSSRETSGIYTDTQYF. As DNA, the CDR3 is TGTGCCAGCAGCTCCCGGGAGACTAGCGGGATATACACAGATACGCAGTATTTT.

This clonotype was observed a handful of times. The CDR3 region is CASRARRDTEAFF. The CDR3, as DNA: TGTGCCAGCAGGGCACGGAGGGACACTGAAGCTTTCTTT. The chain carries TRBV6-5 and TRBJ1-1; D is ambiguous. The CDR3 runs 13 residues. V was pared by 6 bases and J by 3 bases, with 11 bases between. CDR1 is MNHEY and CDR2 is SVGAGI in the germline V gene.

The rearrangement links TRBV12-3 or TRBV12-4 to TRBJ2-5; 8 bases match TRBD1. V lost 6 bases, J lost 5 bases, and 5 bases stayed unmatched. This CDR3 is built from 13 residues. CDR3 residues: CASSPGQAETQYF. The CDR3 DNA is TGTGCCAGCAGCCCGGGACAGGCGGAGACCCAGTACTTC.

This clonotype was found a few times. J is TRBJ2-7 and V is TRBV5-5, with 7 bases identical to TRBD1. With V trimmed by 4 bases and J by 7 bases, 8 bases remained unmatched. The CDR3 is 13 amino acids. Germline CDR1 and CDR2: SGHKS and YYEKEE (reference sequence). The CDR3 region is CASSPEGATEQYF. Written as DNA, the CDR3 is TGTGCCAGCAGCCCCGAGGGGGCAACTGAGCAGTACTTC.

V usage is TRBV4-1 and J usage is TRBJ2-7; D uncertain. This CDR3 is 15 amino acids long. V was clipped by 1 base and J by 3 bases, with 13 bases between them. Germline CDR1 MGHRA, CDR2 YSYEKL. CDR3 DNA sequence: TGCGCCAGCAGCCAAGTACCGGGTCCACACTACGAGCAGTACTTC. Translating it yields CASSQVPGPHYEQYF.

The J gene is TRBJ2-1, the V gene TRBV19; D is possibly TRBD2 (6 bases). Germline assignment: CDR1 LNHDA and CDR2 SQIVND (reference sequence). This CDR3 has 17 amino acids. Trimming took off 3 bases at V and 3 bases at J, with 18 bases between the two ends. The CDR3 protein is CASSIVPYRRVYNEQFF. The CDR3 bases are TGTGCCAGTAGTATTGTTCCCTATCGGAGGGTCTACAATGAGCAGTTCTTC.

CDR3 in amino acids: CASSPPGIAEAFF. The CDR3 coding sequence is TGTGCCAGCAGCCCCCCCGGGATCGCTGAAGCTTTCTTT. The V call is TRBV6-1, the J call TRBJ1-1; D is uncertain. Germline V gene data show CDR1 as MNHNS and CDR2 as SASEGT. Trimming stripped 6 bases from V and 6 bases from J, with 14 bases between. CDR3 length equals 13 residues.

This clonotype has more than one count but fewer than ten. The rearrangement uses TRBV25-1 and TRBJ1-1; unclear D gene. This CDR3 is built from 15 residues. Germline V gene data show CDR1 as MGHDK and CDR2 as SYGVNS. Trimming stripped 4 bases from V and 0 bases from J, with 12 bases between. In nucleotides, the CDR3 is TGTGCCAGCAGTGCTTCCCTAGGACTGAACACTGAAGCTTTCTTT. It specifies CASSASLGLNTEAFF. The variable domain in full, completed from reference TRBV25-1 and TRBJ1-1, reads EADIYQTPRYLVIGTGKKITLECSQTMGHDKMYWYQQDPGMELHLIHYSYGVNSTEKGDLSSESTVSRIRTEHFPLTLESARPSHTSQYLCASSASLGLNTEAFFGQGTRLTVV.

This clonotype was seen a handful of times. CDR3 bases: TGTGCCAGCAGTTACTCGGAGATTGGGGGTATGAACACTGAAGCTTTCTTT. It translates to CASSYSEIGGMNTEAFF. This chain joins TRBV6-2 or TRBV6-3 and TRBJ1-1, with D perhaps TRBD1 (5 bases). CDR1 and CDR2 from the germline V gene are MNHEY and SVGEGT. V was clipped by 0 bases and J by 0 bases, with 14 bases between them. The CDR3 covers 17 residues.

This clonotype was recorded many times. J is TRBJ2-3 and V is TRBV7-2; 10 bases map to TRBD2. Germline trimming cut 1 base from V and 1 base from J; bases unmatched to any gene: 5. Per the germline V gene, CDR1 is SGHTA and CDR2 is FQGNSA. This CDR3 is built from 17 residues. CDR3 nucleotide sequence: TGTGCCAGCAGCTTAGGGATTACTAGCGGGGGCACAGATACGCAGTATTTT. Translated, it gives CASSLGITSGGTDTQYF.

This clonotype was detected many times. This rearrangement joins TRBV7-2 to TRBJ2-1, with D possibly TRBD2 on 5 matching bases. Trimming removed 5 bases at V and 5 bases at J, with 25 bases between. There are 18 residues in the CDR3. Germline loops: CDR1 SGHTA, CDR2 FQGNSA. CDR3 residues: CASSIRQSLAEWDNEQFF. CDR3 sequence (DNA): TGTGCCAGCAGCATACGACAATCCCTAGCTGAGTGGGACAATGAGCAGTTCTTC.

V is TRBV6-5 and J is TRBJ2-2; D not resolved. V shed 2 bases and J shed 9 bases, with 13 bases lying between them. CDR1 is MNHEY, CDR2 SVGAGI, per germline. This CDR3 is built from 14 residues. CDR3 in DNA: TGTGCCAGCAGTTACGGGATTGACCGTAGGGAGCTGTTTTTT. It is translated as CASSYGIDRRELFF.

This clonotype was seen more than once but under ten times. The V call is TRBV10-3, the J call TRBJ2-1, with D tentatively TRBD2 (5 bases). Trimming took off 2 bases at V and 0 bases at J, with 11 bases between the two ends. This CDR3 spans 16 amino acids. Germline assignment: CDR1 ENHRY and CDR2 SYGVKD. CDR3 in amino acids: CAISERTAGSYNEQFF. In DNA form, the CDR3 reads TGTGCCATCAGTGAGAGGACCGCGGGCTCCTACAATGAGCAGTTCTTC.

This clonotype was picked up a small number of times. The chain couples TRBV6-2 or TRBV6-3 to TRBJ2-7; 12 nucleotides agree with TRBD2. Germline V gene sequence: CDR1 MNHEY, CDR2 SVGEGT. This CDR3 contains 17 residues. The ends lost 5 bases at V and 1 base at J; junction bases unmatched: 9. CDR3 nucleotides: TGTGCCAGCAGTCGCTATCGGACTAGCGGGATTTCCTACGAGCAGTACGTC. This gives the protein CASSRYRTSGISYEQYV.